These T cell receptor beta chains were read from a single sample in a study of OX40 agonist ivuxolimab in advanced cancers. Sequencing used immunoSEQ multiplex PCR; TCRdb keeps in-frame clones, though not all of them. The table records around 50,000 clones, 70% to 90% of them present only once. Specimen: CD4+ or CD8+ T cells sorted from blood, collected in a trial of the OX40 agonist ivuxolimab. The receptors stem from an adult with an advanced solid tumor such as melanoma, head and neck, liver or kidney cancer. Both conserved end residues are part of each CDR3. Some rows mark clone size as missing; the rest say once, few, many or name a class of expanded clone.

v_call: TRBV11-3
clone_size: NA
cdr3_aa: CASSLDLNSEQYF

v_call: TRBV11-3
clone_size: NA
cdr3_aa: CASSVGTSYYYNEQFF

v_call: TRBV11-3
clone_size: NA
cdr3_aa: CASSREENTEAFF

v_call: TRBV7-9
clone_size: NA
cdr3_aa: CASSHGVLQFSYNEQFF

v_call: TRBV28
clone_size: once
cdr3_aa: CASSSPGKAFF

v_call: TRBV7-9
clone_size: NA
cdr3_aa: CASSPKGPYEQYF

v_call: TRBV18
clone_size: few
cdr3_aa: CASSPGGANYGYTF

v_call: TRBV5-6
clone_size: NA
cdr3_aa: CASSRNDISAFSNYGYTF

v_call: TRBV5-4
clone_size: NA
cdr3_aa: CASSLAGGTTDTQYF

v_call: TRBV6-5
clone_size: few
cdr3_aa: CASSYSRGYGYTF

v_call: TRBV9
clone_size: NA
cdr3_aa: CASSVVGGYSGNTIYF